This record looks at one T cell receptor (beta chain) sequence and its context. Data came from immunoSEQ multiplex PCR; TCRdb stores just in-frame clones and leaves some out. The table lists about 270,000 clones, 85% to 90% of them singletons. Germline CDR1 is LNHDA and CDR2 is SQIVND (reference sequence). The length of the CDR3 is 16 residues. With V trimmed by 3 bases and J by 4 bases, 8 bases remained unmatched. This sample stems from a study of blood T cell repertoires in COVID-19. Cohort 3 recovery required two negative PCRs, clearance, or symptom resolution. The source of this sequence is a young woman who had recovered from COVID-19. The sequenced material came from PBMCs or T cells enriched from blood (not recorded which). The rearrangement joins TRBV19 to TRBJ1-5; TRBD1 aligns across 8 bases. The CDR3 loop reads CASSIWLGTGNQPQHF. The CDR3 nucleotides read TGTGCCAGTAGTATTTGGTTAGGGACAGGTAATCAGCCCCAGCATTTT.